These 19 T cell receptor beta chains originate from one sample sequenced in a study of T cell repertoires in cytomegalovirus infection. One entry per CDR3 protein results from TCRdb running MiXCR on the reads. Among about 83,000 distinct CDR3 sequences listed, 20% to 30% were seen once. These receptors are not linked to any known antigen. The starting material was CD8+ T cells from cultured PBMCs, obtained from culture after CMV antigen stimulation. The receptors derive from a human donor in good health (CMV status not recorded). Some clones in this sample may be carry-over from other donors' samples.

In its sample, this clonotype was seen a few times. The chain carries TRBV27 and TRBJ1-1; D is undetermined. Trimming took off 2 bases at V and 3 bases at J, with 7 bases between the two ends. The CDR3 length is 13 residues. The V gene's germline CDR1 is MNHEY and CDR2 SMNVEV (reference sequence). The CDR3 DNA sequence: TGTGCCAGCAGTTTAAAGGGTTACACTGAAGCTTTCTTT. It encodes CASSLKGYTEAFF.

This clonotype was seen a handful of times. The rearrangement links TRBV5-4 to TRBJ1-1; 10 nucleotides line up with TRBD1. The CDR3 totals 15 residues. CDR1 SGHNT and CDR2 YYREEE come from the germline V gene (reference sequence). V shed 0 bases, J shed 3 bases, and the junction held 2 bases outside the gene matches. CDR3 region: CASSLGGTGDTEAFF. CDR3 coding DNA: TGTGCCAGCAGCTTGGGGGGGACAGGGGACACTGAAGCTTTCTTT.

V is TRBV11-3 and J is TRBJ2-5; 7 bases map to TRBD1. Germline lookup yields CDR1 SGHNT and CDR2 YENEEA. The V segment lost 0 bases and the J segment 0 bases; nucleotides outside the gene matches: 7. This CDR3 has 17 amino acids. The CDR3 loop is CASSLEGGGRYQETQYF. DNA for the CDR3: TGTGCCAGCAGCTTAGAAGGGGGCGGCCGGTACCAAGAGACCCAGTACTTC.

The V gene is TRBV28, the J gene TRBJ2-7, with D unresolved. The CDR3 covers 12 residues. Germline lookup yields CDR1 MDHEN and CDR2 SYDVKM. With 6 bases removed from V and 4 bases from J, the gap between germline ends came to 10 bases. CDR3 region: CASSPSRYEQYF. DNA of the CDR3: TGTGCCAGCAGCCCCTCCAGGTACGAGCAGTACTTC.

This clonotype came up a few times. This chain joins TRBV24-1 and TRBJ1-2; D perhaps matches TRBD1 (5 bases). The CDR3 sequence is 15 residues long. Germline V CDR1 and CDR2: KGHDR, SFDVKD. Trimming took off 9 bases at V and 0 bases at J, with 16 bases between the two ends. The CDR3 bases are TGTGCCACCGAGGCCAGTGGGGGAACTAACTATGGCTACACCTTC. Its translation is CATEASGGTNYGYTF.

The rearrangement uses TRBV27 and TRBJ2-5; no definite D call. Germline-derived CDR1 and CDR2 are MNHEY and SMNVEV (reference sequence). The V gene lost 8 bases and the J gene lost 1 base, with 17 bases spanning the gap. CDR3 length equals 15 residues. The CDR3 region is CASSRLENLQETQYF. The CDR3 DNA follows: TGTGCCAGCTCGCGGCTGGAGAATCTCCAAGAGACCCAGTACTTC.

This clonotype was observed a few times. V gene TRBV12-3 or TRBV12-4 combines with J gene TRBJ2-1; D gene unclear. The CDR3 runs 12 residues. Trimming removed 3 bases at V and 12 bases at J, with 12 bases between. The CDR3, as DNA: TGTGCCAGCAGTTTGGACCGGATTTCGCAGTTCTTC. Encoded protein: CASSLDRISQFF.

About this clonotype: A much larger clone is a single base away; this may be a read error. The chain is built from TRBV7-3 and TRBJ2-7, with D unresolved. The CDR3 sequence is 11 residues long. In germline, CDR1 is SGHTA, CDR2 FQGTGA. DNA of the CDR3: TGTGCCGGCAGCTTAGGTCACGAGCAGTACTTC. Translating gives CAGSLGHEQYF.

This clonotype was counted only a few times. V usage is TRBV9 and J usage is TRBJ1-4; D may be TRBD1 (6 bases). From germline, CDR1 is SGDLS and CDR2 YYNGEE. The CDR3 covers 18 residues. V dropped 7 bases and J dropped 0 bases, with 22 bases sitting between them. The CDR3 spells CASGDNAGTRTTNEKLFF. CDR3 in DNA: TGTGCCAGCGGGGATAACGCAGGGACACGGACAACTAATGAAAAACTGTTTTTT. The full variable domain, its missing parts supplied by reference TRBV9 and TRBJ1-4, is DSGVTQTPKHLITATGQRVTLRCSPRSGDLSVYWYQQSLDQGLQFLIQYYNGEERAKGNILERFSAQQFPDLHSELNLSSLELGDSALYFCASGDNAGTRTTNEKLFFGSGTQLSVL.

V is TRBV5-1 and J is TRBJ1-1, with TRBD1 as a possible D gene (6 bases). Germline V gene data show CDR1 as SGHRS and CDR2 as YFSETQ. V was clipped by 0 bases and J by 1 base, with 10 bases between them. The CDR3 runs to 15 residues. CDR3 sequence: CASSLVSGANTEAFF. The DNA for the CDR3 is TGCGCCAGCAGCTTGGTTTCAGGGGCGAACACTGAAGCTTTCTTT.

Here the CDR3 DNA reads TGTGCCACCAGACCGACAGGACGGGAGACCCAGTACTTC. As protein: CATRPTGRETQYF. This chain links TRBV24-1 with TRBJ2-5, with D perhaps matching TRBD1 (6 bases). Trimming shortened V by 7 bases and J by 5 bases, and 13 bases separated the two germline ends. Germline assignment: CDR1 KGHDR and CDR2 SFDVKD. The CDR3 sequence is 13 residues long.

By sample fraction, this clonotype is hyperexpanded (1% or more). V gene TRBV7-8 combines with J gene TRBJ1-5, with a tentative D call TRBD1 (6 bases). The ends were cut back, 4 bases at V and 5 bases at J, with 12 bases in the middle. The germline V gene has CDR1 SGHVS and CDR2 FQNEAQ. This CDR3 has 14 amino acids. The CDR3 DNA is TGTGCCAGCAGCTACCGGGACAATGATCAGCCCCAGCATTTT. Protein product: CASSYRDNDQPQHF.

In its sample, this clonotype was seen many times. The chain has TRBV6-6 and TRBJ2-7; 8 bases are a match to TRBD1. The CDR3 has 15 amino acids. The trim removed 2 bases at V and 4 bases at J, leaving 7 bases unmatched. Germline V CDR1 and CDR2: MNHNY, SVGAGI (reference sequence). The CDR3: CASSYVPGQVYEQYF. The CDR3 bases are TGTGCCAGCAGTTACGTCCCGGGACAGGTTTACGAGCAGTACTTC.

This clonotype was counted a few times. V gene TRBV4-1 combines with J gene TRBJ2-3; TRBD2 matches 11 bases. The CDR3 runs 20 residues. J lost 1 base, V lost 0 bases, and 12 bases had no gene match. Germline V CDR1 and CDR2: MGHRA, YSYEKL. DNA for the CDR3: TGCGCCAGCAGCCAAGAGAACCGACTAGCGGGAAGTTTAGGCACAGATACGCAGTATTTT. This translates into CASSQENRLAGSLGTDTQYF.

The CDR3 loop reads CSARNSGTRGSYNEQFF. In DNA form, the CDR3 reads TGCAGTGCAAGGAATTCGGGAACCAGGGGCTCCTACAATGAGCAGTTCTTC. The rearrangement links TRBV20-1 to TRBJ2-1; possible D gene TRBD1, 6 bases. CDR1 is DFQATT and CDR2 is SNEGSKA in the germline V gene (reference sequence). The V gene lost 6 bases and the J gene lost 0 bases, with 21 bases spanning the gap. This CDR3 is built from 17 residues.

Many counts were recorded for this clonotype. The genes are TRBV2 and TRBJ1-5; D is possibly TRBD1 (5 bases). The V and J ends lost 3 bases and 0 bases respectively, with 15 bases between them. Germline V gene data show CDR1 as SNHLY and CDR2 as FYNNEI. This CDR3 is built from 17 residues. CDR3 bases: TGTGCCAGCAGTGAGGTGGCAGGGCCCTATAGCAATCAGCCCCAGCATTTT. It specifies CASSEVAGPYSNQPQHF.

This clonotype was observed a single time. This chain connects TRBV20-1 to TRBJ2-1; 7 nucleotides agree with TRBD2. J gave up 3 bases and V 4 bases, and 6 bases lay outside the gene matches. From germline, CDR1 is DFQATT and CDR2 SNEGSKA (reference sequence). The CDR3 covers 14 residues. The CDR3 reads CSATRGGDYNEQFF. The CDR3 region has the DNA TGCAGTGCTACTCGGGGAGGGGACTACAATGAGCAGTTCTTC.

In the case of this clonotype: This may be a read error: a much more frequent sequence differs by one nucleotide. V is TRBV7-4 and J is TRBJ2-1, with 14 bases lining up with TRBD2. V dropped 5 bases and J dropped 6; count of bases not matched to a gene: 6. The CDR3 runs 16 residues. CDR1 and CDR2 from the germline V gene are SGHVT and SQSDAQ. The CDR3 here is CASSGPGTSGSNEQFF. The CDR3 DNA reads TGTGCCAGCAGCGGACCCGGGACTAGCGGGAGCAATGAGCAGTTCTTC.

This clonotype has just a few counts. The V and J genes are TRBV2 and TRBJ2-3, with 12 bases aligning to TRBD2. The V and J ends lost 6 bases and 3 bases, in that order; junction bases with no gene match: 16. Germline CDR1 reads SNHLY; CDR2 reads FYNNEI. The CDR3 consists of 19 residues. The CDR3 DNA follows: TGTGCCAGCAGCAACCCCCAGCCCGGGACTAGCGGGCCAACAGATACGCAGTATTTT. Residues: CASSNPQPGTSGPTDTQYF.